This TCR beta chain was recovered during a study of T cell repertoires in cytomegalovirus infection. Turning to the study itself: From public TCR beta signatures came an indication of both CMV infection and matching HLA type. General study results and limits: Cumulative frequency of public TCR beta families picked out carriers of CMV plus the relevant HLA. It was HLA-C-restricted CMV-specific TCR beta clonotypes that dominated the response ex vivo.

In TCRdb, the reads were re-called with MiXCR into one record per CDR3 protein. The table has some 240,000 distinct CDR3 sequences, 15% to 20% seen once. This CDR3 has 12 residues. Trimming removed 3 bases at V and 4 bases at J, with 10 bases between. CDR1 and CDR2 from the germline V gene are SQVTM and ANQGSEA. Many counts were recorded for this clonotype. Its antigen is still unknown. The chain combines TRBV29-1 with TRBJ2-7, with D maybe TRBD1 (6 bases). The sequenced sample consisted of CD8+ T cells from PBMCs. This TCR was sampled from a human donor in good health (CMV status not recorded). Some clones in this sample may be carry-over from other donors' samples. The CDR3 DNA reads as TGCAGCGTTGAGGGCAGGGGTTACGAGCAGTACTTC. Translation gives CSVEGRGYEQYF.